Listed below are T cell receptor beta chains from one sample, sequenced in a study of T cells in tumors after PD-1 blockade. Profiling relied on immunoSEQ multiplex PCR, and the TCRdb table lists in-frame clones only, not all of them. The sample carries roughly 8,500 clones, 65% recorded once. The sequencing here drew on tumor tissue, taken after anti-PD-1 treatment. The receptors come from a human donor with basal cell carcinoma. Each CDR3 is given with its conserved first and last residue. A D gene is named only where the DNA matches it firmly. The listing skips clone size in some rows; elsewhere it reads once, few, many or a size class.

CDR3aa: CASTPTGNVNTEAFF; CDR3nt: TGTGCCAGCACCCCAACAGGGAACGTGAACACTGAAGCTTTCTTT; abundance: .; j_gene: TRBJ1-1; d_gene: .; v_gene: TRBV11-3
CDR3aa: CASSEEVPNPTALSNEQFF; CDR3nt: TGTGCCAGCAGTGAAGAGGTCCCGAACCCGACAGCGCTCTCAAATGAGCAGTTCTTC; abundance: .; j_gene: TRBJ2-1; d_gene: .; v_gene: TRBV6-1
CDR3aa: CASSEVVAGGIPRFTDTQYF; CDR3nt: TGCGCCAGCAGTGAGGTGGTGGCAGGGGGAATACCACGGTTCACAGATACGCAGTATTTT; abundance: .; j_gene: TRBJ2-3; d_gene: TRBD1; v_gene: TRBV10-2
CDR3aa: CASRSGTHKPQETQYF; CDR3nt: TGTGCCAGCAGGTCCGGGACACACAAACCTCAAGAGACCCAGTACTTC; abundance: .; j_gene: TRBJ2-5; d_gene: .; v_gene: TRBV2
CDR3aa: CASSLATGDTYEQYF; CDR3nt: TGTGCTAGCAGCTTAGCTACAGGGGACACCTACGAGCAGTACTTC; abundance: .; j_gene: TRBJ2-7; d_gene: TRBD1; v_gene: TRBV7-7
CDR3aa: CASSGRDRDSSGANVLTF; CDR3nt: TGTGCCAGTAGTGGGCGGGACAGGGACAGCTCTGGGGCCAACGTCCTGACTTTC; abundance: .; j_gene: TRBJ2-6; d_gene: TRBD1; v_gene: TRBV19
CDR3aa: CASSLWGPGQGEYEQYF; CDR3nt: TGTGCCAGCAGCTTGTGGGGGCCGGGACAGGGGGAATACGAGCAGTACTTC; abundance: .; j_gene: TRBJ2-7; d_gene: TRBD1; v_gene: TRBV5-4
CDR3aa: CARAGNSGANVLTF; CDR3nt: TGTGCCCGGGCCGGAAACTCTGGGGCCAACGTCCTGACTTTC; abundance: .; j_gene: TRBJ2-6; d_gene: .; v_gene: TRBV30
CDR3aa: CASTVSVAGAQDTQYF; CDR3nt: TGTGCCAGCACCGTGTCGGTAGCGGGTGCCCAAGATACGCAGTATTTT; abundance: few; j_gene: TRBJ2-3; d_gene: TRBD2; v_gene: TRBV5-5
CDR3aa: CASSSKSTGELFF; CDR3nt: TGTGCCAGCAGCTCTAAGTCCACCGGGGAGCTGTTTTTT; abundance: .; j_gene: TRBJ2-2; d_gene: .; v_gene: TRBV5-4
CDR3aa: CAISIQGKQETQYF; CDR3nt: TGTGCCATCAGCATACAGGGGAAACAAGAGACCCAGTACTTC; abundance: once; j_gene: TRBJ2-5; d_gene: TRBD1; v_gene: TRBV10-3
CDR3aa: CASSPRRFYEQYF; CDR3nt: TGTGCCAGCAGCCCCCGACGGTTCTACGAGCAGTACTTC; abundance: .; j_gene: TRBJ2-7; d_gene: .; v_gene: TRBV7-8
CDR3aa: CASSQERGTASYNEQFF; CDR3nt: TGCGCCAGCAGCCAAGAACGGGGTACCGCCTCCTACAATGAGCAGTTCTTC; abundance: .; j_gene: TRBJ2-1; d_gene: .; v_gene: TRBV4-1
CDR3aa: CASSLVPYEQYF; CDR3nt: TGCGCCAGCAGCTTGGTACCCTACGAGCAGTACTTC; abundance: .; j_gene: TRBJ2-7; d_gene: .; v_gene: TRBV5-1
CDR3aa: CASSRSDSYNQPQHF; CDR3nt: TGTGCCAGCAGTCGTTCGGACAGCTATAATCAGCCCCAGCATTTT; abundance: .; j_gene: TRBJ1-5; d_gene: .; v_gene: TRBV6-5
CDR3aa: CASSPDTAVQHF; CDR3nt: TGTGCCAGTAGCCCTGATACGGCGGTCCAGCATTTT; abundance: .; j_gene: TRBJ1-5; d_gene: .; v_gene: TRBV19
CDR3aa: CASLLRSEAFF; CDR3nt: TGTGCCAGCCTTCTGCGATCTGAAGCTTTCTTT; abundance: few; j_gene: TRBJ1-1; d_gene: .; v_gene: TRBV12-3/TRBV12-4
CDR3aa: CASSLGQGFSYEQYF; CDR3nt: TGTGCCAGCAGCTTAGGACAGGGGTTCTCCTACGAGCAGTACTTC; abundance: .; j_gene: TRBJ2-7; d_gene: TRBD1; v_gene: TRBV7-6
CDR3aa: CASSLGAGSNQPQHF; CDR3nt: TGTGCCAGCTCCCTTGGGGCAGGTAGCAATCAGCCCCAGCATTTT; abundance: .; j_gene: TRBJ1-5; d_gene: .; v_gene: TRBV18
CDR3aa: CASSPTQAAETQYF; CDR3nt: TGTGCCAGCTCACCGACACAGGCGGCGGAGACCCAGTACTTC; abundance: .; j_gene: TRBJ2-5; d_gene: .; v_gene: TRBV18